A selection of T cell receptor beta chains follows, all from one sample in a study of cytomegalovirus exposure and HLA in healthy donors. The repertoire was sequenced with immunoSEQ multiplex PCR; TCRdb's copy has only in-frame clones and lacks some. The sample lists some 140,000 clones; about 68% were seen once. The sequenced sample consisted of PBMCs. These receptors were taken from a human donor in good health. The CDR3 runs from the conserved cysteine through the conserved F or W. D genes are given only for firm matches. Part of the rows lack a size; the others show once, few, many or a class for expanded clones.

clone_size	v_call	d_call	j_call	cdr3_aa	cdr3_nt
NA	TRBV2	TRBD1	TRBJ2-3	CASRRTGSTDTQYF	TGTGCCAGCAGAAGGACAGGCAGCACAGATACGCAGTATTTT
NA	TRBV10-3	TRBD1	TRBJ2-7	CATTGWVETGGGEQYF	TGTGCCACCACAGGGTGGGTCGAGACAGGGGGCGGCGAGCAGTACTTC
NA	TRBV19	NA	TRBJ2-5	CASSISAIVARGETQYF	TGTGCCAGTAGTATTTCTGCCATTGTAGCGCGCGGGGAGACCCAGTACTTC
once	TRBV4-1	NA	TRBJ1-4	CASSLTAAGNEKLFF	TGCGCCAGCAGCCTAACAGCAGCAGGGAATGAAAAACTGTTTTTT
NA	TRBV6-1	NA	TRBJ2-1	CASSFTTSSYNEQFF	TGTGCCAGCAGTTTCACGACAAGCTCCTACAATGAGCAGTTCTTC
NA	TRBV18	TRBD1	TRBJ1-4	CASSPLVVQQDRESEKLFF	TGTGCCAGCTCACCACTGGTCGTCCAACAGGACAGGGAGAGTGAAAAACTGTTTTTT
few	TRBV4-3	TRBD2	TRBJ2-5	CASSQGLAGLGETQYF	TGCGCCAGCAGCCAAGGGCTAGCGGGATTGGGAGAGACCCAGTACTTC
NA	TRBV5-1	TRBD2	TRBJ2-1	CASSLEPGLGDEQFF	TGCGCCAGCAGCTTGGAGCCGGGACTAGGCGACGAGCAGTTCTTC
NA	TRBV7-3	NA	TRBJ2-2	CASSPFGGGELFF	TGTGCCAGCAGCCCCTTCGGGGGCGGGGAGCTGTTTTTT
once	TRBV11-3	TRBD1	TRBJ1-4	CASSLDPDRGRELFF	TGTGCCAGCAGCTTAGACCCCGACAGGGGGCGAGAACTGTTTTTT
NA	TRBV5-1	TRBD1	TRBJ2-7	CASSLAVGTAIIYEQYF	TGCGCCAGCAGCTTGGCGGTCGGGACAGCGATCATCTACGAGCAGTACTTC
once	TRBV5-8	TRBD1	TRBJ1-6	CASSLAGTVNSPLHF	TGTGCCAGCAGCTTGGCCGGGACAGTCAATTCACCCCTCCACTTT
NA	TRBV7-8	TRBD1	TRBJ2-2	CASSLARTGFLNTGELFF	TGTGCCAGCAGCTTAGCGAGGACAGGGTTTTTGAACACCGGGGAGCTGTTTTTT
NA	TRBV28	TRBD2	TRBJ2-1	CASSPPSGRAGNEQFF	TGTGCCAGCAGTCCCCCTAGCGGGAGGGCCGGAAATGAGCAGTTCTTC
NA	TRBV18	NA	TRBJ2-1	CASSPRELSSYNEQFF	TGTGCCAGCTCACCCCGGGAATTGAGCTCCTACAATGAGCAGTTCTTC
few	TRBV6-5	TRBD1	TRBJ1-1	CASSYDRGTEAFF	TGTGCCAGCAGTTACGACAGGGGGACTGAAGCTTTCTTT
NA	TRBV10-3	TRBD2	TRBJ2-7	CAISPGTSGSREQYF	TGTGCCATCAGTCCCGGGACTAGCGGGTCGCGAGAGCAGTACTTC
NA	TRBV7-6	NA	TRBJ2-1	CASSTSEDPIGINEQFF	TGTGCCAGCAGCACCTCCGAGGACCCCATCGGGATCAATGAGCAGTTCTTC
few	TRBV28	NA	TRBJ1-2	CASSQGTSPYGYTF	TGTGCCAGCAGCCAGGGAACCTCCCCTTATGGCTACACCTTC
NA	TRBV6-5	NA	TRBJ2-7	CASSRDKDRRRF	TGTGCCAGCAGCCGGGACAAGGACCGTAGAAGGTTC
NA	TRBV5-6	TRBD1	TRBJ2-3	CASSLDTRGDTQYF	TGTGCCAGCAGCTTGGATACCAGGGGGGATACGCAGTATTTT
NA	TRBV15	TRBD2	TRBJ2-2	CATSRDVAGTSGSKGGELFF	TGTGCCACCAGCAGAGATGTTGCCGGGACTAGCGGGAGTAAGGGCGGGGAGCTGTTTTTT